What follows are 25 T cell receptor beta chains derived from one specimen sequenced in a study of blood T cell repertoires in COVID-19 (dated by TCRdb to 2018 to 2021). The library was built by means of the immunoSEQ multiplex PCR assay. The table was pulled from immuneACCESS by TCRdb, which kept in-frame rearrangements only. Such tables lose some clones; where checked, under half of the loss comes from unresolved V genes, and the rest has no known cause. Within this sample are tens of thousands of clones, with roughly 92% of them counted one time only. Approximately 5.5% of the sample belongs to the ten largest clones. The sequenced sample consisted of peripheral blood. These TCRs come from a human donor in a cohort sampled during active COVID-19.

The CDR3 sequence is CASSLAVTEAFF. CDR3 nucleotide sequence: TGTGCCAGCAGTTTAGCGGTTACTGAAGCTTTCTTT. The chain combines TRBV28 with TRBJ1-1; D is unresolved. This CDR3 region has 12 residues. Per germline, CDR1 MDHEN and CDR2 SYDVKM. Trimming shortened V by 2 bases and J by 5 bases, and 6 bases separated the two germline ends. The full variable domain, its missing parts supplied by reference TRBV28 and TRBJ1-1, is DVKVTQSSRYLVKRTGEKVFLECVQDMDHENMFWYRQDPGLGLRLIYFSYDVKMKEKGDIPEGYSVSREKKERFSLILESASTNQTSMYLCASSLAVTEAFFGQGTRLTVV.

CDR3 DNA: TGTGCCAGCAGCCAACGTAGGGGGCTAAAAGAGACCCAGTACTTC. It yields the protein CASSQRRGLKETQYF. The chain has TRBV11-2 and TRBJ2-5, with 7 bases fitting TRBD1. CDR3 length equals 15 residues. The V gene's germline CDR1 is SGHAT and CDR2 FQNNGV. The junction had 9 bases not matched to a gene; V was cut back by 5 bases and J by 3 bases.

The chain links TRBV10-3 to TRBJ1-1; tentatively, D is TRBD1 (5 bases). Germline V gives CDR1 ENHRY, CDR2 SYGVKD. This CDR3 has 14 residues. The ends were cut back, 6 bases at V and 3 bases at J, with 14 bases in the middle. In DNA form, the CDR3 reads TGTGCCATCAGAAAAACACAGGTGGACACTGAAGCTTTCTTT. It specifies CAIRKTQVDTEAFF.

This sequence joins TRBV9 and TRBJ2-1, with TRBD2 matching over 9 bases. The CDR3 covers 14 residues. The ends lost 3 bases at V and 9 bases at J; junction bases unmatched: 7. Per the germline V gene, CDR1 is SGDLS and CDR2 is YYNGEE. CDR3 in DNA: TGTGCCAGCAGCGGGCTAGCGGGGAGGAGTGAGCAGTTCTTC. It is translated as CASSGLAGRSEQFF.

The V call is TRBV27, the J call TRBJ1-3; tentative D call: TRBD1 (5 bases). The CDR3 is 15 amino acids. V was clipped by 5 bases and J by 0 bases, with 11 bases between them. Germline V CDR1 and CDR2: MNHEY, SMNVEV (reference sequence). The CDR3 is CASSQRGYSGNTIYF. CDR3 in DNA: TGTGCCAGCAGTCAAAGGGGTTACTCTGGAAACACCATATATTTT.

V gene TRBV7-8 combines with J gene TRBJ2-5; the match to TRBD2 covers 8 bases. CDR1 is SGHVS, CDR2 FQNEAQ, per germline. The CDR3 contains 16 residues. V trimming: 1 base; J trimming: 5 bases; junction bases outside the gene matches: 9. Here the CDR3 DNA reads TGTGCCAGCAGCTTAGATCAAGCGGGAGTAGGGGAGACCCAGTACTTC. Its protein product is CASSLDQAGVGETQYF.

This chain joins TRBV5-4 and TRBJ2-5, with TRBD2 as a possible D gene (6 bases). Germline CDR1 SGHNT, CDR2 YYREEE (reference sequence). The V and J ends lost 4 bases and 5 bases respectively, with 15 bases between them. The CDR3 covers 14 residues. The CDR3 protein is CASSPGTRRETQYF. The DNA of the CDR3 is TGTGCCAGCAGCCCAGGGACTCGAAGGGAGACCCAGTACTTC.

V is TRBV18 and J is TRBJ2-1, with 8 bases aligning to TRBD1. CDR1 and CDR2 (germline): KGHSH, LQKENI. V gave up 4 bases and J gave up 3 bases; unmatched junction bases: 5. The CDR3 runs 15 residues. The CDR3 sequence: CASSLGTGVYNEQFF. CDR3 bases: TGTGCCAGCTCACTCGGGACAGGTGTCTACAATGAGCAGTTCTTC.

This chain's CDR3 is CASSPTGTSHETQYF. CDR3 nucleotide sequence: TGTGCCAGCAGCCCTACAGGGACTAGCCATGAGACCCAGTACTTC. The chain joins TRBV3-1 (or the pseudogene TRBV3-2) to TRBJ2-5; 9 positions match TRBD2. Trimming cost V 4 bases and J 5 bases; bases outside gene matches: 8. Looked up from germline, CDR1 is LGHDT and CDR2 is YNNKEL (reference sequence). The CDR3 covers 15 residues.

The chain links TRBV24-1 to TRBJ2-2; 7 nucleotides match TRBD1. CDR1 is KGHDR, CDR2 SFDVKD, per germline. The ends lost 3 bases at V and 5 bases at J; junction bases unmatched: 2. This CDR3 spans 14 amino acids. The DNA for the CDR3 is TGTGCCACCAGTGATCCAGGGGGAACCGGGGAGCTGTTTTTT. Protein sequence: CATSDPGGTGELFF.

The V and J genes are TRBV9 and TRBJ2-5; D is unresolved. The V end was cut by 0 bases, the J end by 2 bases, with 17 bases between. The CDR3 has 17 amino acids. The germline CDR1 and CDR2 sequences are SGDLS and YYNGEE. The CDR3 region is CASSVVGLGRGQETQYF. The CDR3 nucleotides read TGTGCCAGCAGCGTAGTAGGATTGGGCCGTGGACAAGAGACCCAGTACTTC. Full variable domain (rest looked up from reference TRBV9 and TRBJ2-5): DSGVTQTPKHLITATGQRVTLRCSPRSGDLSVYWYQQSLDQGLQFLIQYYNGEERAKGNILERFSAQQFPDLHSELNLSSLELGDSALYFCASSVVGLGRGQETQYFGPGTRLLVL.

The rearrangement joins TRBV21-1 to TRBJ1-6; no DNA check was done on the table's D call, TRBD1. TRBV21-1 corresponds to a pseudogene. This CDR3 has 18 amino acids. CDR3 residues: CASSGQAISPWDNSPLHF. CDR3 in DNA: TGTGCCAGCAGCGGGCAGGCAATCTCCCCATGGGATAATTCACCCCTCCACTTT.

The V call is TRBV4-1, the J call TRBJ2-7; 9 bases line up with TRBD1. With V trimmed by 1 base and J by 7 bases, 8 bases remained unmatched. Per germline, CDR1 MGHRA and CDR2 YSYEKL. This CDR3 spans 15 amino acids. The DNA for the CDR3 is TGCGCCAGCAGCCAAGTGGGACAGGGTGAATGGGAGCAGTACTTC. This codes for CASSQVGQGEWEQYF.

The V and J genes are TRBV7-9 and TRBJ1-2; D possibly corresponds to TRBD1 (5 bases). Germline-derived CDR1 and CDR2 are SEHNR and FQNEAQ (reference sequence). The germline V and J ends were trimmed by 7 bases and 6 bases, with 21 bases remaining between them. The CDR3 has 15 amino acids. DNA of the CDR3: TGTGCCAGCACCCGCGAGGGACTTGGGGCTCATGGCTACACCTTC. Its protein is CASTREGLGAHGYTF.

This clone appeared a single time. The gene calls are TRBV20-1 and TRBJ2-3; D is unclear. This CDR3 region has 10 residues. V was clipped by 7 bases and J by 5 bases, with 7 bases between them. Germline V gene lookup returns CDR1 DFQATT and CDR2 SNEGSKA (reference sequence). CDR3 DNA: TGCAGTGGGTCGGTAGATACGCAGTATTTT. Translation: CSGSVDTQYF.

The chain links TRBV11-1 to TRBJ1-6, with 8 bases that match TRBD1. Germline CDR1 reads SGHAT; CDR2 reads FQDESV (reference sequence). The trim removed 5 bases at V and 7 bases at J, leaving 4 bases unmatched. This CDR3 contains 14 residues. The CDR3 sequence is CASSPTGANSPLHF. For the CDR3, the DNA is TGTGCCAGCAGCCCGACAGGGGCGAATTCACCCCTCCACTTT. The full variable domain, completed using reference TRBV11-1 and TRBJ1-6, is EAEVAQSPRYKITEKSQAVAFWCDPISGHATLYWYRQILGQGPELLVQFQDESVVDDSQLPKDRFSAERLKGVDSTLKIQPAELGDSAMYLCASSPTGANSPLHFGNGTRLTVT.

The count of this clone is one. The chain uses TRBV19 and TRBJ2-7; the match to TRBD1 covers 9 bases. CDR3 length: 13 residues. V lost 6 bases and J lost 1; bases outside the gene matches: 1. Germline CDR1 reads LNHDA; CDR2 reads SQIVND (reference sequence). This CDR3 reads CASRDRGSYEQYF. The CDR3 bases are TGTGCCAGTAGGGACAGGGGATCCTACGAGCAGTACTTC.

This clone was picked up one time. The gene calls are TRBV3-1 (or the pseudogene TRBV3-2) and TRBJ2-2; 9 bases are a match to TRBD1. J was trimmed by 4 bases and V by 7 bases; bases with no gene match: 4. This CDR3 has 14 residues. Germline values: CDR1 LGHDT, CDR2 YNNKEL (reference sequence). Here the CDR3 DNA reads TGTGCCAGCAACAGGGGGCCGGGCACCGGGGAGCTGTTTTTT. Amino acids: CASNRGPGTGELFF.

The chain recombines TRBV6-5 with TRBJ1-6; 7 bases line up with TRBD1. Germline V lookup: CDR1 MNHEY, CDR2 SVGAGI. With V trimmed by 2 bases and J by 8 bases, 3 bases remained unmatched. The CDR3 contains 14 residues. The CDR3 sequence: CASSYTDRDSPLHF. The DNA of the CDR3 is TGTGCCAGCAGTTACACCGACAGGGATTCACCCCTCCACTTT.

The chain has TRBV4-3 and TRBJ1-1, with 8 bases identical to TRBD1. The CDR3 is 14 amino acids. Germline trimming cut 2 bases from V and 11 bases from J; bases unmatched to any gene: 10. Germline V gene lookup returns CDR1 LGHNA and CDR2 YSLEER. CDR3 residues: CASSQRGAGGNAFF. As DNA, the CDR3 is TGCGCCAGCAGCCAACGTGGGGCAGGGGGCAACGCTTTCTTT.

CDR3 sequence: CASSSPPGLRQETQYF. The DNA of the CDR3 is TGTGCCAGCAGCTCACCTCCGGGACTGCGCCAAGAGACCCAGTACTTC. This chain connects TRBV7-3 to TRBJ2-5; tentative D call: TRBD2 (6 bases). The CDR3 length is 16 residues. With 4 bases removed from V and 1 base from J, the gap between germline ends came to 16 bases. In germline, CDR1 is SGHTA, CDR2 FQGTGA.

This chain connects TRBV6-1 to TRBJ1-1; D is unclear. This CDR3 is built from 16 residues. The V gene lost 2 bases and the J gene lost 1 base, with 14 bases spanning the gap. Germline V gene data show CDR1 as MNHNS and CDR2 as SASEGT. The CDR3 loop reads CASSERAGIKNTEAFF. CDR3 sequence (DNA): TGTGCCAGCAGTGAAAGAGCGGGGATAAAGAACACTGAAGCTTTCTTT.

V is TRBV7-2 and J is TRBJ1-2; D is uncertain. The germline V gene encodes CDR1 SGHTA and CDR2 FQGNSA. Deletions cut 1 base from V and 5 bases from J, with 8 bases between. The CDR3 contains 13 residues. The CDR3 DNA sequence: TGTGCCAGCAGCTTAGGGTCGGTTTATGGCTACACCTTC. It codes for CASSLGSVYGYTF.

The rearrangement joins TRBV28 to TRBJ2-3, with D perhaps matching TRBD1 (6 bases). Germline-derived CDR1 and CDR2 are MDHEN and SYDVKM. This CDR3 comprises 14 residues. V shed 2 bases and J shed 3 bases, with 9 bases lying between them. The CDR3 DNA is TGTGCCAGCAGTTTAATTCAGGGGACAGATACGCAGTATTTT. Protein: CASSLIQGTDTQYF. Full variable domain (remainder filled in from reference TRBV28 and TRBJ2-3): DVKVTQSSRYLVKRTGEKVFLECVQDMDHENMFWYRQDPGLGLRLIYFSYDVKMKEKGDIPEGYSVSREKKERFSLILESASTNQTSMYLCASSLIQGTDTQYFGPGTRLTVL.

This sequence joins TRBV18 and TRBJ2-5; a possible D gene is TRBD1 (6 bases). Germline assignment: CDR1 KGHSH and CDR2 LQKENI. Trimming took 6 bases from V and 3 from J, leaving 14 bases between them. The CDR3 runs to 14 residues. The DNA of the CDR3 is TGTGCCAGCTCTTCCGACAGGAGAGAAGAGACCCAGTACTTC. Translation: CASSSDRREETQYF.